Listed below are T cell receptor beta chains from one sample, sequenced in a study of patients and donors after allogeneic stem cell transplantation. TCRdb analysed the RT-PCR reads with MiXCR anew, one entry per CDR3 protein. The repertoire holds around 200,000 distinct CDR3 sequences, with around 40% as singletons. What was sequenced was blood, either unsorted or a sorted T cell fraction (not recorded which). The receptors shown here come from a human donor who was either an allogeneic HSCT recipient or a stem cell or donor lymphocyte infusion donor (not recorded which). It is not recorded whose cells these are; they may come from a transplant donor. Both conserved end residues are part of each CDR3. D genes are given only for firm matches. Clone size, where shown, is once, few, many, or a class for clones that have expanded.

>TRBV27|NA|TRBD1|TRBJ2-1
TGTGCCAGCAGTCGCGGGACAGGGACCTACAATGAGCAGTTCTTC
CASSRGTGTYNEQFF
>TRBV24-1|NA|NA|TRBJ1-6
TGTGCCACCAGTGACCAGACGCGGGGACCGAATTCACCCCTCCACTTT
CATSDQTRGPNSPLHF
>TRBV10-3|few|NA|TRBJ2-2
TGTGCCTCGGGGGGCCTGAACACCGGGGAGCTGTTTTTT
CASGGLNTGELFF
>TRBV6-1|NA|NA|TRBJ1-4
TGTGCCAGCAGTGCCACAACTAATGAAAAACTGTTTTTT
CASSATTNEKLFF
>TRBV29-1|NA|NA|TRBJ1-2
TGCAGCGCTGGACAGAGAAACTATGGCTACACCTTC
CSAGQRNYGYTF
>TRBV10-3|few|NA|TRBJ2-1
TGTGCCATCACCCCCGCGGATCGGTACAATGAGCAGTTCTTC
CAITPADRYNEQFF
>TRBV4-2|NA|TRBD1|TRBJ1-1
TGTGCCAGCAGCCAACCCCGACAGGGGTACACTGAAGCTTTCTTT
CASSQPRQGYTEAFF
>TRBV28|few|NA|TRBJ1-4
TGTGCCAGCAGCCGGGTTGCAACTAATGAAAAACTGTTTTTT
CASSRVATNEKLFF
>TRBV2|NA|NA|TRBJ2-7
TGTGCCAGCAGCCGTCGGAGCGACGAGCAGTACTTC
CASSRRSDEQYF
>TRBV7-6|NA|TRBD2|TRBJ2-1
TGTGCCAGCAGCGATCCGGTCCGGGGGGGTTCCTCCAATGAGCAGTTCTTC
CASSDPVRGGSSNEQFF
>TRBV29-1|NA|NA|TRBJ1-2
TGCAGCGTTGGTATGACAGACTATGGCTACACCTTC
CSVGMTDYGYTF
>TRBV4-1|few|NA|TRBJ1-3
TGCGCCAGCAGCCAACGTCAGCCCGGGGGAAACACCATATATTTT
CASSQRQPGGNTIYF
>TRBV20-1|few|NA|TRBJ1-2
TGCAGTGCTAGAGATCAGAACCACACAATCTACTATGGCTACACCTTC
CSARDQNHTIYYGYTF
>TRBV15|few|NA|TRBJ1-4
TGTGCCACCAGGGTTGGGGAAAAACTGTTTTTT
CATRVGEKLFF
>TRBV7-9|NA|NA|TRBJ1-1
TGTGCCAGCAGCCCCGAGCGGCGGAACACTGAAGCTTTCTTT
CASSPERRNTEAFF
>TRBV7-9|NA|NA|TRBJ2-1
TGTGCCAGCAGCTTAGCCTATTTTTCGGGACTGCAATACAATGAGCAGTTCTTC
CASSLAYFSGLQYNEQFF
>TRBV10-3|NA|TRBD1|TRBJ2-7
TGTGCCATCAGTTCCGGGGGACAGGGCCCCTACGAGCAGTACTTC
CAISSGGQGPYEQYF
>TRBV7-3|NA|TRBD1|TRBJ1-1
TGTGCCAGCAGCTTAACAATGGGACAGAAAGCTTTCTTT
CASSLTMGQKAFF
>TRBV12-3/TRBV12-4|few|TRBD1|TRBJ2-1
TGTGCCAGCAGTCGGGACAGGAGGGGAAATGAGCAGTTCTTC
CASSRDRRGNEQFF